This is a list of T cell receptor beta chains from one sample in a study of shared clonotypes between healthy human individuals. This table comes from immunoSEQ multiplex PCR, and its TCRdb copy is limited to in-frame clones, with some not included. The table shows 2 million or so clones, with around 95% occurring only once. The sequenced sample consisted of naive CD4+ T cells sorted from blood. These receptors were obtained from a man in his late teens or twenties in good health. Each CDR3 is given without its conserved first and last residue. Rows may omit the clone size; those that give it use once, few, many or a size class.

ASSLSGGGIQETQY,.,TRBV7-9
ASTPGNEKLF,.,TRBV6-6
ASSPPGTALDEQF,.,TRBV18
ASSFRQANTGELF,.,TRBV7-2
ATSEGTYSYEQY,.,TRBV15
ASRAPPGDPYGYT,.,TRBV6-5
ASGPLTGTGEKLF,.,TRBV2
ASSPREGPGELF,.,TRBV5-1
ASSFAGLALDTQY,.,TRBV9
ASSYGGLNTEAF,.,TRBV6-5
ASSAHREGGYEQY,.,TRBV6-1
ASSIDPRDLPGGYT,.,TRBV19
ASTGTGTLGELF,.,TRBV6-1
ASSLGPRGSGANVLT,.,TRBV28
ASSASRAAF,once,TRBV25-1
ASSYSPGLMNTEAF,.,TRBV6-5
ASSQGKREGVYEQY,.,TRBV4-1
AISVSAGTGGVFQY,.,TRBV10-3
ASSLGYGTDTQY,.,TRBV11-2
AISEDQGRVNQPQH,.,TRBV10-3
ASSQDLDSGRAGDTQY,.,TRBV4-3
ASSWSGGANVLT,.,TRBV28
ASSLSGAQETQY,.,TRBV7-9
ASSPNDAATNEKLF,.,TRBV18
ASRNTGGESYGYT,.,TRBV2
ASKTWGSGANVLT,.,TRBV6-5
ASSLEGSQETQY,.,TRBV5-1
ASSVGGTGQMNTEAF,.,TRBV9
ATSRDTGRAFPYEQY,.,TRBV15
AISESEGTQY,.,TRBV10-3
ASSYSNSYYGYT,.,TRBV6-5
ASSIDGVGNEQY,.,TRBV19
ASSLRGWGQDGYT,.,TRBV5-1
ASGGVEETQY,.,TRBV5-1
SVGQETYTGELF,.,TRBV29-1
ASGLATTTEAF,.,TRBV12-5
ASSPRGTYEKLF,.,TRBV27
ATEGTGGGNTIY,.,TRBV10-3
AWKSSMNTEAF,.,TRBV30
SVKPGQGIEQY,.,TRBV29-1
ASRPGRDNQPQH,.,TRBV6-6
ASREAGALETQY,once,TRBV27
ASSGGALGTGELF,.,TRBV28
ASRTGGQETQY,.,TRBV28
ASSPPMNSGQPQH,.,TRBV18